This T cell receptor beta chain is drawn from a study of human T cells and chemical hapten exposure. Study-wide context: The patients, most of them female, presented with alopecia areata, totalis or universalis.

Trimming took off 10 bases at V and 0 bases at J, with 9 bases between the two ends. The CDR3 runs 13 residues. Germline V lookup: CDR1 SGHAT, CDR2 FQNNGV. Points from the study as a whole: Significantly more large CDR3 similarity clusters were formed by expanded TCRs than by controls.

Using its own MiXCR run on the RACE reads, TCRdb lists one record per CDR3 protein. The sample has around 39,000 distinct CDR3 sequences; more than 6% are singletons. As for this clonotype: Its antigen is unidentified.

Described time point: patch test 1, 2 weeks after DPC sensitization. The treatment is: therapeutic diphenylcyclopropenone sensitization with weekly scalp DPC. Unfractionated whole blood yielded the extracted total RNA. Donors, patients with alopecia ranging from 18 to 70 years old and judged suitable for DPC, provided samples. This receptor was identified in a woman in her twenties or thirties with alopecia areata. Some clones in this sample may be carry-over from other donors' samples. This chain uses TRBV11-2 with TRBJ2-2; D not certain. Sample: whole blood, taken in connection with sensitization to the hapten diphenylcyclopropenone (DPC). Here the CDR3 reads CATCPTNTGELFF. The CDR3 region has the DNA TGTGCCACCTGCCCTACGAACACCGGGGAGCTGTTTTTT.